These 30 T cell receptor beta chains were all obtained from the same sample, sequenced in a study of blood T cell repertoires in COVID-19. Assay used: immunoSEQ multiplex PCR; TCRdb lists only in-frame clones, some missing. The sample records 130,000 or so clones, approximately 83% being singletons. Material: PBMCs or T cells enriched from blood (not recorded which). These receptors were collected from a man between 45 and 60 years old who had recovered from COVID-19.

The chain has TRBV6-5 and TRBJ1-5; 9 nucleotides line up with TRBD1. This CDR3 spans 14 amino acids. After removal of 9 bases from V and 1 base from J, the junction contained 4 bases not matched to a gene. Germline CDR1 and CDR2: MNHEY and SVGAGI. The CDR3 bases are TGTGCCAGACAGGGGGCGCCGAGCAATCAGCCCCAGCATTTT. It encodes CARQGAPSNQPQHF.

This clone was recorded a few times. This chain's CDR3 is CASSKGRDTGELFF. CDR3 nucleotides: TGTGCCAGTAGTAAAGGCAGGGACACCGGGGAGCTGTTTTTT. V is TRBV19 and J is TRBJ2-2; weak D call: TRBD1 (5 bases). The CDR3 consists of 14 residues. The germline CDR1 and CDR2 sequences are LNHDA and SQIVND (reference sequence). Trimming stripped 4 bases from V and 3 bases from J, with 9 bases between.

CDR3 bases: TGTGCCAGCAGCTTAGATGTCAGTGAAGCTTTCTTT. Translating it yields CASSLDVSEAFF. This chain connects TRBV11-1 to TRBJ1-1; D is uncertain. This CDR3 region has 12 residues. V lost 1 base and J 7 bases, leaving 7 bases between the germline ends. Per germline, CDR1 SGHAT and CDR2 FQDESV (reference sequence).

The CDR3: CASSWGLAPYNEQFF. Written as DNA, the CDR3 is TGTGCCAGTAGTTGGGGACTAGCTCCTTACAATGAGCAGTTCTTC. The chain carries TRBV19 and TRBJ2-1, with TRBD2 identical over 9 bases. This CDR3 is 15 amino acids long. V trimming: 5 bases; J trimming: 4 bases; junction bases outside the gene matches: 6. CDR1 is LNHDA, CDR2 SQIVND, per germline (reference sequence).

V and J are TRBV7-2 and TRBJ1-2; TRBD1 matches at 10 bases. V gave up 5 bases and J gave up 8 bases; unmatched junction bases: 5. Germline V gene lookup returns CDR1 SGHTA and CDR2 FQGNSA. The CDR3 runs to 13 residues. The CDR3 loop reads CASSRDRGRGYTF. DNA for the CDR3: TGTGCCAGCAGCCGAGACAGGGGGCGCGGCTACACCTTC.

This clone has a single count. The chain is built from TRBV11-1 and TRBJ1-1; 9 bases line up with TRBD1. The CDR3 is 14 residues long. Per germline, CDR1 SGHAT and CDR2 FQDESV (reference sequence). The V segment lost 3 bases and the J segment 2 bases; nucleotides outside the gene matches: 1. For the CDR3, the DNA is TGTGCCAGCAGCTTGGGACAGGGCAACACTGAAGCTTTCTTT. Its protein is CASSLGQGNTEAFF.

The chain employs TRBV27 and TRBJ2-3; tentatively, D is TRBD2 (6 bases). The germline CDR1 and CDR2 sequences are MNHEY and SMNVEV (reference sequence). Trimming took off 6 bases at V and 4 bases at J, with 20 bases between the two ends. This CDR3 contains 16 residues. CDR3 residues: CASSVMGRGWADTQYF. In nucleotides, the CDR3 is TGTGCCAGCAGCGTTATGGGCCGGGGGTGGGCAGATACGCAGTATTTT.

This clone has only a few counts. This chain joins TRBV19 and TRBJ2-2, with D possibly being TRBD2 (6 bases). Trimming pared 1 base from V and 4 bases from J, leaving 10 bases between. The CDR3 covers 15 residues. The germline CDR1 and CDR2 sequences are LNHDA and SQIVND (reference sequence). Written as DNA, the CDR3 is TGTGCCAGTAGTATAGGGAGGGCCCTCACCGGGGAGCTGTTTTTT. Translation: CASSIGRALTGELFF.

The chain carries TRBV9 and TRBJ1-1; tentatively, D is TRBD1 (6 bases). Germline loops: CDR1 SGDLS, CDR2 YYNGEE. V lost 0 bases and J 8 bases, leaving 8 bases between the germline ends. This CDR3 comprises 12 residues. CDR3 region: CASSVGTGEAFF. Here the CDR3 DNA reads TGTGCCAGCAGCGTAGGAACAGGGGAAGCTTTCTTT.

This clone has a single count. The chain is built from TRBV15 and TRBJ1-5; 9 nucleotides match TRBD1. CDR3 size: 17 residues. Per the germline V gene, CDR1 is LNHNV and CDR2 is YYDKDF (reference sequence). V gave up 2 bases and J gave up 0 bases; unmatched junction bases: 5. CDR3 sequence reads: CATSRPQGADSNQPQHF. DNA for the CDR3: TGTGCCACCAGCAGACCACAGGGGGCAGATAGCAATCAGCCCCAGCATTTT.

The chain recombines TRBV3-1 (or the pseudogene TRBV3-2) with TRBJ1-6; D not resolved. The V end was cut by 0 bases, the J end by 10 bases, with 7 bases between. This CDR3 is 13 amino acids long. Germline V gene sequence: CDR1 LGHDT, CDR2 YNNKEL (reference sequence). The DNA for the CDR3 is TGTGCCAGCAGCCAAGACCTAGGATCACCCCTCCACTTT. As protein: CASSQDLGSPLHF.

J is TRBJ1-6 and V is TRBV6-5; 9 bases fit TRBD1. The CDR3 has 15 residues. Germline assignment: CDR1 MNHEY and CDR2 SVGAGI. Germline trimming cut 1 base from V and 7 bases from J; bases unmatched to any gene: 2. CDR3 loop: CASSYFGQGNSPLHF. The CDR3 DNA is TGTGCCAGCAGTTACTTCGGACAGGGGAATTCACCCCTCCACTTT.

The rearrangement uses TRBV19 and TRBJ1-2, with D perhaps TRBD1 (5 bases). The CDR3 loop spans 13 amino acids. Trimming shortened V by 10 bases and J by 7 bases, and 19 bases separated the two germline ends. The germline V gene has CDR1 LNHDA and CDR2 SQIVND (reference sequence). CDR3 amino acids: CATLSGWGGGYTF. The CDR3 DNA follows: TGTGCCACTCTAAGCGGGTGGGGCGGTGGCTACACCTTC. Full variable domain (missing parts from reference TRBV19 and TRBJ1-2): DGGITQSPKYLFRKEGQNVTLSCEQNLNHDAMYWYRQDPGQGLRLIYYSQIVNDFQKGDIAEGYSVSREKKESFPLTVTSAQKNPTAFYLCATLSGWGGGYTFGSGTRLTVV.

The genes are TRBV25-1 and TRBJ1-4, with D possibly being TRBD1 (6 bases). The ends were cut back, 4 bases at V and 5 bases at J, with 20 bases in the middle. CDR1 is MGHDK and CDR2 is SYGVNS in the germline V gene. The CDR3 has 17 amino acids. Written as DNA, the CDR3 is TGTGCCAGCAGTGGACGGACAGACTTCTCGGGGAATGAAAAACTGTTTTTT. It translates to CASSGRTDFSGNEKLFF.

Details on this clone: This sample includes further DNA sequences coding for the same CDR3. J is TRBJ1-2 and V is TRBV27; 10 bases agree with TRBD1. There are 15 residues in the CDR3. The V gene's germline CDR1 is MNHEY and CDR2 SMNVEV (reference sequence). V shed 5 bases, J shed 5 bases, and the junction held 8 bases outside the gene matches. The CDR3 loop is CASSPPGQGIYGYTF. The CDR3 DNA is TGTGCCAGCAGTCCTCCGGGACAGGGGATTTATGGCTACACCTTC.

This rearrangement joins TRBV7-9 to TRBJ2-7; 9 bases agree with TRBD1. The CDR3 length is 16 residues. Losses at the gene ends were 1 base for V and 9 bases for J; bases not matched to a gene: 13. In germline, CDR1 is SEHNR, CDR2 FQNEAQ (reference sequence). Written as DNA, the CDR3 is TGTGCCAGCAGCTTAGAGGGGACAGGGACTTCCGGCGGGCAGTACTTC. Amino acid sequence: CASSLEGTGTSGGQYF.

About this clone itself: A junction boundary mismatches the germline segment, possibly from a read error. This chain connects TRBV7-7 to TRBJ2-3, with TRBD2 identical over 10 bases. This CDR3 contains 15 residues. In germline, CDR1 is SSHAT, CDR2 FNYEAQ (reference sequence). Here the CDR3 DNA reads TGTGCTAGCAGCGAAGCGGGGGGGCAGACAGATACGCAGTATTTT. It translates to CASSEAGGQTDTQYF.

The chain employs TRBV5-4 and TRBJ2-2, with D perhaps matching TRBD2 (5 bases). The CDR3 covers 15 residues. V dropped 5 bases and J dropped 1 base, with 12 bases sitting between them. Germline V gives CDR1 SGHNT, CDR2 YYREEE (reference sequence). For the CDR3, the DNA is TGTGCCAGCAGGATTCAGAGCGGGAACACCGGGGAGCTGTTTTTT. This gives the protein CASRIQSGNTGELFF.

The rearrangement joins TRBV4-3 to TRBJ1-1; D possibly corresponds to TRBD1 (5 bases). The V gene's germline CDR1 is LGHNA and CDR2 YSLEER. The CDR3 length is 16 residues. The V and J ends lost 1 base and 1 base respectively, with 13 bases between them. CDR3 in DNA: TGCGCCAGCAGCCAAGGCTTGTACAGGAAGAACACTGAAGCTTTCTTT. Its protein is CASSQGLYRKNTEAFF.

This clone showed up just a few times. The CDR3 here is CASSLEGRESEKLFF. DNA of the CDR3: TGTGCCAGCAGCTTAGAGGGGCGAGAGTCTGAAAAACTGTTTTTT. V gene TRBV7-9 combines with J gene TRBJ1-4; possibly TRBD1 for D (5 bases). Germline lookup yields CDR1 SEHNR and CDR2 FQNEAQ (reference sequence). V lost 1 base and J lost 7, with 13 bases in between. The CDR3 is 15 residues long.

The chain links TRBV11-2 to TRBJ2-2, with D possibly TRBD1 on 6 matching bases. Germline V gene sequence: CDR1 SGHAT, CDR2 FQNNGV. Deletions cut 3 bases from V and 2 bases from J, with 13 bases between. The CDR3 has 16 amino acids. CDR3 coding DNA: TGTGCCAGCAGCTTGTTGGCAGGGGTCAACACCGGGGAGCTGTTTTTT. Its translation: CASSLLAGVNTGELFF.

The CDR3: CASSAGQGRETQYF. As DNA, the CDR3 is TGTGCCAGCAGCGCGGGACAGGGAAGGGAGACCCAGTACTTC. V and J are TRBV5-4 and TRBJ2-5, with 9 bases aligning to TRBD1. The length of the CDR3 is 14 residues. The junction had 6 bases not matched to a gene; V was cut back by 4 bases and J by 5 bases. Germline V gives CDR1 SGHNT, CDR2 YYREEE (reference sequence).

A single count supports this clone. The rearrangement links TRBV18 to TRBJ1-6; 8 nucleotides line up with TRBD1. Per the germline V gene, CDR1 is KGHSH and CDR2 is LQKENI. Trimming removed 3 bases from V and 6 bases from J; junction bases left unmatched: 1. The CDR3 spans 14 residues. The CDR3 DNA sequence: TGTGCCAGCTCACCGGACAGGGCTAATTCACCCCTCCACTTT. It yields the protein CASSPDRANSPLHF.

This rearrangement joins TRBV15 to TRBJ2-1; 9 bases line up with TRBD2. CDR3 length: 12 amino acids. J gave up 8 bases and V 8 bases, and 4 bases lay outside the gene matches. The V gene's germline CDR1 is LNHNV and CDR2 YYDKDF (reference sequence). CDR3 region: CATAGGTDEQFF. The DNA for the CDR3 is TGTGCCACCGCGGGGGGGACTGATGAGCAGTTCTTC.

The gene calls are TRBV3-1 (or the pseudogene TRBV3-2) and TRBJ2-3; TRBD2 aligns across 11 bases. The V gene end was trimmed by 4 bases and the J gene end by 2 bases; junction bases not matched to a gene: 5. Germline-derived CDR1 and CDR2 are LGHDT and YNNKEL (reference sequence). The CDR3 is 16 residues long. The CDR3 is CASSPLAGGITDTQYF. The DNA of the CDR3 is TGTGCCAGCAGCCCGTTAGCGGGGGGGATCACAGATACGCAGTATTTT.

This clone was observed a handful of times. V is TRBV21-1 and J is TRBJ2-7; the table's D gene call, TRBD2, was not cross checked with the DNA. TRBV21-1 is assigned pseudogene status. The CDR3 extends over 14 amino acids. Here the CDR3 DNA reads TGTGCCAGCAGCAAACGCGCGGAGAACTACGAGCAGTACTTC. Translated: CASSKRAENYEQYF.

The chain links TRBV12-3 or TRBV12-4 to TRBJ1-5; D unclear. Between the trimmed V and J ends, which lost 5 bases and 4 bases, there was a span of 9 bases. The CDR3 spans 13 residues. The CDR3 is CASSPRDNQPQHF. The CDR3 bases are TGTGCCAGCAGTCCCCGGGATAATCAGCCCCAGCATTTT.

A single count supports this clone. The CDR3 region has the DNA TGTGCCAGCAGCTTAGACAGCCAAATGAACACTGAAGCTTTCTTT. Translated: CASSLDSQMNTEAFF. V is TRBV7-3 and J is TRBJ1-1, with D tentatively TRBD1 (5 bases). The V end lost 2 bases, the J end lost 0 bases, and 10 bases lay between the germline ends. In germline, CDR1 is SGHTA, CDR2 FQGTGA. The length of the CDR3 is 15 residues.

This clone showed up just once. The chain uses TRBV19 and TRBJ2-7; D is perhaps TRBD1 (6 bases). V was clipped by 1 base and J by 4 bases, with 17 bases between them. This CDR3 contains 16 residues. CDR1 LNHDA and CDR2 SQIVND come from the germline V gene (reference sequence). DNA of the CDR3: TGTGCCAGTAGTATAGCCCCCGGACAGAGCGGTTACGAGCAGTACTTC. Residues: CASSIAPGQSGYEQYF.

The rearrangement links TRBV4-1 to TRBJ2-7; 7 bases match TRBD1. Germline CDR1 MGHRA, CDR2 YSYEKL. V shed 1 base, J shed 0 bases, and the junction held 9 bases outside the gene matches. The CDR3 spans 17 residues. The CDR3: CASSQGTGPRISYEQYF. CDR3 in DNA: TGCGCCAGCAGCCAAGGGACAGGTCCGCGAATCTCCTACGAGCAGTACTTC.